The present entry profiles one TCR beta chain with its context. As yet, its antigen is unknown. These data originate in a study of T-cell reconstitution after alpha-beta-depleted transplantation in children. Findings and caveats of the study: From surviving recipient T cells and thymic progenitors came the high day-60 TCRbeta diversity observed in some patients. Most T-cell counts and diversity one year after the transplant came from T cells that were newly produced. There were reportedly several hundred expanded graft clones from which alpha-beta T cells came about two months after transplant.

The CDR3 extends over 15 amino acids. Per germline, CDR1 WSHSY and CDR2 SAAADI. Germline trimming cut 0 bases from V and 4 bases from J; bases unmatched to any gene: 5. Unique molecular identifiers were incorporated during preparation of the TCRbeta library. Each CDR3 protein gets one entry after TCRdb re-called the PCR reads with MiXCR. The table includes hundreds of thousands of distinct CDR3 sequences, 9.5% to 13% detected once. The clonotype comes from a boy under two years old with acute myeloid leukemia, due to receive a stem cell transplant. This sample comprised PBMCs, obtained before TCRalphabeta/CD19-depleted stem cell transplant. The rearrangement uses TRBV10-2 and TRBJ2-7, with 8 bases matching TRBD2. Written as DNA, the CDR3 is TGCGCCAGCAGTGAGTCGCTTCGGGGGGGGTACGAGCAGTACTTC. Its translation is CASSESLRGGYEQYF.